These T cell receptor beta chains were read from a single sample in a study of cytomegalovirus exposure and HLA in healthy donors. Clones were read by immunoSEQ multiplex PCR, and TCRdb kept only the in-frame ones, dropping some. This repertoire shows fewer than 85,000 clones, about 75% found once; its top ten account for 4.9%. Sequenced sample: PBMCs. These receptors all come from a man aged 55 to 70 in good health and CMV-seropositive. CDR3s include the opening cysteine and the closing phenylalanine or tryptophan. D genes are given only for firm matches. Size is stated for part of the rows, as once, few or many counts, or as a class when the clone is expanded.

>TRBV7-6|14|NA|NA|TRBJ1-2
TGTGCCAGCAGCCCAACCGAAGCAGGTTATGGCTACACCTTC
CASSPTEAGYGYTF
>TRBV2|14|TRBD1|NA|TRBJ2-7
TGTGCCAGCAGTGAAGGACAGGGGGCTTCCGAGCAGTACTTC
CASSEGQGASEQYF
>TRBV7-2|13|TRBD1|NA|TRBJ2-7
TGTGCCACCGCGACAGGGGGCTCCTACGAGCAGTACTTC
CATATGGSYEQYF
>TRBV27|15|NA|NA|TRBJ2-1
TGTGCCAGCAGTTTAAGTCTAGTCGGCTGGGATGAGCAGTTCTTC
CASSLSLVGWDEQFF
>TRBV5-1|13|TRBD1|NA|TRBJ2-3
TGCGCCAGCAGCGGGACAGGGGCAGATACGCAGTATTTT
CASSGTGADTQYF
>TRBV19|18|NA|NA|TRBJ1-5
TGTGCCAGTAGCCTAAACCCCAGGGGAGAGAAAGGCAATCAGCCCCAGCATTTT
CASSLNPRGEKGNQPQHF
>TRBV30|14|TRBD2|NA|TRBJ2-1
TGTGCCTGGAGTGTTGGAGCGGGGTCGAATGAGCAGTTCTTC
CAWSVGAGSNEQFF
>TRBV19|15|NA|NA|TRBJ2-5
TGTGCCAGTAGTATAGGACTAGGGGCCGAAGAGACCCAGTACTTC
CASSIGLGAEETQYF
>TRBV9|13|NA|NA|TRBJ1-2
TGTGCCAGCAGCCTCGGCGGAGGCTATGGCTACACCTTC
CASSLGGGYGYTF
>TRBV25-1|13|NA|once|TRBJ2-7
TGTGCCAGCAGTGAATTCAGGCGGGGCGAGCAGTACTTC
CASSEFRRGEQYF
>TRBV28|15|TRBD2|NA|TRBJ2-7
TGTGCCAGCAGTTCTACGTCGGGAGGGGTCTACGAGCAGTACTTC
CASSSTSGGVYEQYF
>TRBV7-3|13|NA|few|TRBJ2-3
TGTGCCAGCGGGCAAGGGGGCACAGATACGCAGTATTTT
CASGQGGTDTQYF
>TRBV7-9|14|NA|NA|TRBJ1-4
TGTGCCAGCAGTTTCGACGGGGGTTATGAAAAACTGTTTTTT
CASSFDGGYEKLFF
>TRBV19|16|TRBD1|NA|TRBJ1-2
TGTGCCAGTAGTATGGACGACCGGACAGGGACGGATGGCTACACCTTC
CASSMDDRTGTDGYTF
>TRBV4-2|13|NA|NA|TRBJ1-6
TGTGCCAGCAGCCGGGATGGAAACGGGGAGCTCCACTTT
CASSRDGNGELHF
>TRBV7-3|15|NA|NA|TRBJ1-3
TGTGCCAGCAGCTCCCTCCCGGGACTGGGAAACACCATATATTTT
CASSSLPGLGNTIYF
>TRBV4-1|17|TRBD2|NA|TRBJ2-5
TGCGCCAGCAGCCAAGGGCCCCAGCGGGGCGATCAAGAGACCCAGTACTTC
CASSQGPQRGDQETQYF
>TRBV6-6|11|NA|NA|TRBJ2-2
TGTGCCAGCAGTTACGGACAGATTAGCCTTTTT
CASSYGQISLF
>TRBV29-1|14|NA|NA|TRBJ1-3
TGCAGCGTTTCCGACACGAGCTCTGGAAACACCATATATTTT
CSVSDTSSGNTIYF
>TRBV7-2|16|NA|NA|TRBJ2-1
TGTGCCAGCAGTGCAAACAGACAGCTAAACTACAATGAGCAGTTCTTC
CASSANRQLNYNEQFF
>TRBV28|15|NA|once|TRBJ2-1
TGTGCCAGCAGTGACAGACCGAGCTCCTACAATGAGCAGTTCTTC
CASSDRPSSYNEQFF
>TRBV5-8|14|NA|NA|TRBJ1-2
TGTGCCAGCAGCGTTTATAGGGGTAACTATGGCTACACCTTC
CASSVYRGNYGYTF
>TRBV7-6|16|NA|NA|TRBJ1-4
TGTGCCAGCAGCTTATTTACAGGGTTTGAAGAAGAAAAACTGTTTTTT
CASSLFTGFEEEKLFF
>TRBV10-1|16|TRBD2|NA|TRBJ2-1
TGCGCCAGCAGTTCAAATCTAGCGGGAACCTACAATGAGCAGTTCTTC
CASSSNLAGTYNEQFF
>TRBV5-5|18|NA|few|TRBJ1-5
TGTGCCAGCAGCCTGACGACGACCCACAGGGAGCAAGATCAGCCCCAGCATTTT
CASSLTTTHREQDQPQHF
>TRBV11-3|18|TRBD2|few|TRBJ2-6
TGTGCCAGCAGCGAAAGCGGGAGGGCATCCTCTGGGGCCAACGTCCTGACTTTC
CASSESGRASSGANVLTF
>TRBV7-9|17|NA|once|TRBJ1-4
TGTGCCAGCAGCTTCGTAAGCTCAGGGTTAACGAATGAAAAACTGTTTTTT
CASSFVSSGLTNEKLFF
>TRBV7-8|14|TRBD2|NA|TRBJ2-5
TGTGCCAGCAGCTTTAGCGGGAGACAAGAGACCCAGTACTTC
CASSFSGRQETQYF
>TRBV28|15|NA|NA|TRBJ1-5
TGTGCCAGCAGCAAGGACAGCCGAATAAGGCAGCCCCAGCATTTT
CASSKDSRIRQPQHF
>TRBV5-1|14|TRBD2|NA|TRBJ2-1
TGCGCCAGCAGCTTGTACCCAGCGGGGAATGAGCAGTTCTTC
CASSLYPAGNEQFF
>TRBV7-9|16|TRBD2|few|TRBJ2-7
TGTGCCAGCAGCCAGGTATCGGGGGGACGACTCTACGAGCAGTACTTC
CASSQVSGGRLYEQYF